What follows describes a single TCR beta chain. The antigen is unknown. The sample originates from a study of OX40 agonist ivuxolimab in advanced cancers. Study as a whole: Dose-escalation patients' cancers were hepatocellular carcinoma, melanoma, renal cell or head and neck cancer. The mean age was approximately 60 years, ranging from about 23 to 85, with less than 90% of participants male. Patients with prior anti-PD-1, anti-PD-L1 or anti-CTLA-4 therapy were eligible; approximately 37% had some. Findings of the study overall: Near-lowest levels of clonal expansion characterized partial responders at 0.1-3.0 mg/kg.

Germline-derived CDR1 and CDR2 are MNHEY and SMNVEV (reference sequence). This CDR3 spans 16 amino acids. Trimming cost V 5 bases and J 1 base; bases outside gene matches: 10. Method: immunoSEQ multiplex PCR; TCRdb's copy keeps in-frame clones and lacks some. The table has about 93,000 clones, 85% to 95% seen once. The input for sequencing was CD4+ or CD8+ T cells sorted from blood, taken in a trial of the OX40 agonist ivuxolimab. This chain uses TRBV27 with TRBJ1-1; 7 bases match TRBD1. The TCR sequence derives from an adult with an advanced solid tumor such as melanoma, head and neck, liver or kidney cancer. Here the CDR3 reads CASSPTFDRANTEAFF. The DNA for the CDR3 is TGTGCCAGCAGTCCAACCTTCGACAGGGCGAACACTGAAGCTTTCTTT.